This T cell receptor beta chain was observed in a study of T cells in women clearing cervical HPV infection (dated by TCRdb to the late 2010s). In the study overall: The cases were about two dozen women with histologically confirmed HPV16-related CIN3 or worse, and 2 of those women had invasive cancers. The controls were around 26 women whose single incident HPV16 infection cleared within 12 months with no development of precancer or cancer. This exploratory proof-of-principle case-control study, nested within the Guanacaste HPV Natural History Study in Costa Rica, compared TCR repertoires among women with different cervical HPV16 outcomes. The parent cohort enrolled 10,049 women aged 18 or older in Guanacaste, Costa Rica, in about 1993 to 1994 and followed the women for six to eight years. Five blinded duplicates per group were added as quality controls, so that roughly 60 samples were obtained: some 50 participants and 10 replicates. Cases had a median age of approximately 35 years compared with 38 to 40 for controls, and baseline characteristics showed no significant differences between the groups. Among cases, blood sampling came a median of nearly 150 days after lesion detection, with an interquartile range of about 80 to 230 days. Blood from cases was drawn at the visit where the lesion was first identified, while blood from controls was drawn once the infection was no longer detected. Cases and controls were matched on age within five years and on year of sample collection. HLA typing was available for only a few women, so HLA type could not be excluded as a confounder. General findings and caveats noted by the study authors: Because the number of T cells per sample was unknown, the richness differences could reflect varying T-cell content rather than repertoire biology. Cases were distinguished from controls with an estimated AUC of approximately 0.8 by random forest classifiers combining richness and V gene abundances. Cases had lower TRBV6-7 relative abundance than controls (about 0.1% versus 0.15%; Bonferroni P = 0.0008). The cross-sectional design could not show whether associations preceded infection or resulted from it; effector/memory subsets and HPV-specific T cells were not isolated. CIN3+ cases had significantly higher TCR repertoire richness than controls across sequencing depths, but evenness did not differ between the groups.

The immunoSEQ assay used multiplex PCR to amplify TCR beta CDR3 regions from an average of around 1.2 ug of genomic DNA per sample. To correct primer bias, the assay used a complete synthetic TCR repertoire to set an amplification baseline. The amplicons were sequenced using the Illumina platform. In the paper's pipeline: Error correction of the sequences involved clustering with frequency ratios plus a modified nearest-neighbor algorithm, after which the sequences were analyzed in the immunoSEQ Analyzer using IMGT gene definitions. At each rarefaction depth, TCR richness and evenness were averaged across 20 rarefaction repeats, and any sample with fewer sequences than the depth was left out. Relative abundances of V, D and J genes were compared between groups using Wilcoxon rank sum tests, with FDR correction applied. In the blinded duplicates, the intraclass correlation was 90% to 96% for TCR richness and averaged about 73% across approximately 60 gene segments. The immuneACCESS repertoire file appears here via TCRdb, limited to in-frame rearrangements. These files lack a portion of the clones; in checked studies, under half of the deficit traces to unresolved V genes, and the cause of the others is not known. V, J and clone size are taken as reported in that table, and D and trimming were inferred from the DNA itself. The sample's own table lists about 35,000 clones. Jointly, the top ten make up around 1.6% of the sample.

A note on this clone: This receptor's antigen is unknown. The read terminates 3 residues before the CDR3 end, so the remaining end is supplied by the germline J gene.

The CDR3 spans 15 residues, from the cysteine through the phenylalanine. The DNA covers only part of the CDR3, 36 bases in frame from base 1. Reading the germline V gene gives CDR1 SGHRS and CDR2 YFSETQ. Between the V and J ends, shortened by 1 base and 4 bases respectively, the junction contains 11 bases. Every participant had a single incident cervical HPV16 infection, and prevalent HPV16 infections were excluded. Cervical HPV DNA was detected by MY09/MY11 PCR, and genotyping was performed by dot-blot hybridization. Roughly 15 mL of heparinized blood was centrifuged, after which the buffy coat was aliquoted, frozen at -30 degrees C, and then stored at -80 degrees C. Genomic DNA was extracted from buffy coat specimens using QIAGEN kits.

The rearranged chain carries TRBV5-1 and TRBJ2-2; TRBD1 is perhaps the D gene, given 6 matching bases. The TCR comes from a woman between 18 and 70 years old with a cervical HPV16 infection that either progressed to CIN3+ or cleared (not recorded which). Sequencing input: blood buffy coat. The CDR3 has the sequence CASSLSGDGTGELFF. The CDR3 DNA, read in part, is TGCGCCAGCAGCTTGTCAGGGGACGGCACCGGGGAG. The CDR3, completed at both ends by the reference TRBV5-1 and TRBJ2-2 genes, gives the full variable domain KAGVTQTPRYLIKTRGQQVTLSCSPISGHRSVSWYQQTPGQGLQFLFEYFSETQRNKGNFPGRFSGRQFSNSRSEMNVSTLELGDSALYLCASSLSGDGTGELFFGEGSRLTVL.